These 29 T cell receptor beta chains were all obtained from the same sample, sequenced in a study of chemoradiotherapy in HPV16-positive cancers. TCRdb's table, derived via immunoSEQ multiplex PCR, lists solely in-frame clones and lacks some. The data show about 11,000 clones, 90% to 95% seen once. This sample comprised blood, obtained from a patient who underwent chemoradiotherapy. The receptors here all came from a human donor with HPV-associated anogenital cancer.

The J gene is TRBJ2-4, the V gene TRBV6-5; 8 bases are a match to TRBD1. J was trimmed by 5 bases and V by 8 bases; bases with no gene match: 2. The CDR3 covers 12 residues. Germline CDR1 reads MNHEY; CDR2 reads SVGAGI. The CDR3 bases are TGTGCCAGCCAGGACAGGGAAAACATTCAGTACTTC. Translation: CASQDRENIQYF.

This chain joins TRBV5-1 and TRBJ1-2; the match to TRBD1 covers 10 bases. The CDR3 extends over 14 amino acids. The germline gives CDR1 SGHRS, CDR2 YFSETQ. V was pared by 2 bases and J by 7 bases, with 5 bases of the junction left unmatched. The CDR3 sequence: CASSFRQGARGYTF. Written as DNA, the CDR3 is TGCGCCAGCAGCTTTCGACAGGGGGCGCGTGGCTACACCTTC.

This clone turned up a few times. This rearrangement joins TRBV6-1 to TRBJ1-3, with D unclear. Germline lookup yields CDR1 MNHNS and CDR2 SASEGT. The length of the CDR3 is 14 residues. Trimming pared 8 bases from V and 3 bases from J, leaving 14 bases between. The CDR3 DNA reads as TGTGCCAGCCATGGCCCTCGGAGTGGAAACACCATATATTTT. This encodes CASHGPRSGNTIYF.

The V call is TRBV19, the J call TRBJ1-6, with 7 bases identical to TRBD1. The CDR3 consists of 15 residues. V lost 3 bases to trimming and J lost 13 bases; unmatched junction nucleotides: 12. In germline, CDR1 is LNHDA, CDR2 SQIVND (reference sequence). In DNA form, the CDR3 reads TGTGCCAGTAGTATCGCACCCGGACAGGAAGTGCCCCTCCACTTT. This codes for CASSIAPGQEVPLHF.

This chain uses TRBV4-1 with TRBJ1-3; 7 nucleotides align to TRBD1. This CDR3 contains 16 residues. From germline, CDR1 is MGHRA and CDR2 YSYEKL. Trimming removed 4 bases from V and 0 bases from J; junction bases left unmatched: 6. The CDR3 DNA reads TGCGCCAGCAGCCTCTATGGGACAGCCTCTGGAAACACCATATATTTT. Its translation: CASSLYGTASGNTIYF.

The chain is built from TRBV5-1 and TRBJ1-1; 7 bases fit TRBD1. This CDR3 comprises 14 residues. CDR1 is SGHRS, CDR2 YFSETQ, per germline. The V and J ends lost 2 bases and 8 bases, in that order; junction bases with no gene match: 9. The CDR3 loop reads CASSLRSRDSEAFF. The CDR3 DNA follows: TGCGCCAGCAGCTTAAGGTCTAGGGACAGCGAAGCTTTCTTT.

This chain joins TRBV7-2 and TRBJ1-4; TRBD1 matches 9 bases. Germline V gene sequence: CDR1 SGHTA, CDR2 FQGNSA. The CDR3 sequence is 16 residues long. V lost 6 bases, J lost 11 bases, and 16 bases stayed unmatched. The DNA for the CDR3 is TGTGCCAGCAGACTACGTCCGTGGGACAGGGAGGAGAAACTGTTTTTT. This translates into CASRLRPWDREEKLFF.

Worth noting for this clone: The junction differs from germline at one of its ends, possibly a read error. The chain has TRBV5-4 and TRBJ2-5; possibly TRBD1 or TRBD2 for D (5 bases each). This CDR3 has 14 amino acids. Germline lookup yields CDR1 SGHNT and CDR2 YYREEE (reference sequence). CDR3 loop: CASSPGAGQEAQYF. DNA for the CDR3: TGTGCCAGCAGCCCCGGGGCAGGCCAAGAGGCCCAGTACTTC.

This clone was found once. This rearrangement joins TRBV11-3 to TRBJ1-2, with TRBD1 matching over 7 bases. Germline CDR1 SGHNT, CDR2 YENEEA. The CDR3 contains 15 residues. V dropped 6 bases and J dropped 1; count of bases not matched to a gene: 8. The CDR3 spells CASSSFRGLNYGYTF. CDR3 coding DNA: TGTGCCAGCAGTTCGTTTAGGGGGCTTAACTATGGCTACACCTTC. Using reference TRBV11-3 and TRBJ1-2 for the parts outside the CDR3, the full variable domain is EAGVVQSPRYKIIEKKQPVAFWCNPISGHNTLYWYLQNLGQGPELLIRYENEEAVDDSQLPKDRFSAERLKGVDSTLKIQPAELGDSAVYLCASSSFRGLNYGYTFGSGTRLTVV.

CDR3 nucleotide sequence: TGTGCCATAGAGGGGGCTCTCCCCTCCTCCTACGAGCAGTACTTC. Protein product: CAIEGALPSSYEQYF. The chain employs TRBV30 and TRBJ2-7, with 7 bases fitting TRBD1. Trimming took 8 bases from V and 0 from J; bases not matched to a gene: 13. Germline CDR1 is GTSNPN and CDR2 is SVGIG (reference sequence). The CDR3 sequence is 15 residues long.

CDR3 nucleotide sequence: TGTGCCAGCTCACCAAGACAGGGACCGGCCCCTGGAAACACCATATATTTT. It yields the protein CASSPRQGPAPGNTIYF. The chain links TRBV18 to TRBJ1-3, with 7 positions matching TRBD1. Germline-derived CDR1 and CDR2 are KGHSH and LQKENI. The length of the CDR3 is 17 residues. Trimming removed 2 bases from V and 2 bases from J; junction bases left unmatched: 9.

The chain is built from TRBV5-1 and TRBJ2-1; D unresolved. The CDR3 covers 12 residues. Trimming removed 0 bases at V and 8 bases at J, with 6 bases between. Germline CDR1 is SGHRS and CDR2 is YFSETQ. CDR3 coding DNA: TGCGCCAGCAGCTTGGATGGGTATGAGCAGTTCTTC. It encodes CASSLDGYEQFF. The full variable domain, with the rest looked up from reference TRBV5-1 and TRBJ2-1, is KAGVTQTPRYLIKTRGQQVTLSCSPISGHRSVSWYQQTPGQGLQFLFEYFSETQRNKGNFPGRFSGRQFSNSRSEMNVSTLELGDSALYLCASSLDGYEQFFGPGTRLTVL.

V is TRBV30 and J is TRBJ2-3, with a tentative D call TRBD2 (6 bases). The germline gives CDR1 GTSNPN, CDR2 SVGIG (reference sequence). V lost 4 bases and J 4 bases, leaving 12 bases between the germline ends. This CDR3 has 13 residues. The chain's CDR3 is CAWNRGSADTQYF. DNA of the CDR3: TGTGCCTGGAATCGGGGGAGCGCAGATACGCAGTATTTT.

The chain has TRBV5-1 and TRBJ2-7; 7 positions match TRBD1. Trimming took 4 bases from V and 2 from J; bases not matched to a gene: 3. The CDR3 length is 13 residues. Germline V gene sequence: CDR1 SGHRS, CDR2 YFSETQ. The CDR3 loop is CASSQQGTYEQYF. The DNA of the CDR3 is TGCGCCAGCAGCCAACAGGGGACCTACGAGCAGTACTTC.

This clone is a singleton in its sample. This chain connects TRBV4-3 to TRBJ2-2; 7 bases fit TRBD2. V shed 0 bases and J 1 base; nucleotides not matched to a gene: 8. CDR1 and CDR2 from the germline V gene are LGHNA and YSLEER. CDR3 size: 18 residues. The CDR3 here is CASSQDPSGALNTGELFF. CDR3 sequence (DNA): TGCGCCAGCAGCCAAGACCCAAGCGGGGCACTGAACACCGGGGAGCTGTTTTTT.

The V and J genes are TRBV5-5 and TRBJ1-4; 8 positions match TRBD1. Germline V gene data show CDR1 as SGHKS and CDR2 as YYEKEE (reference sequence). After removal of 1 base from V and 8 bases from J, the junction contained 4 bases not matched to a gene. The CDR3 is 14 amino acids. Here the CDR3 DNA reads TGTGCCAGCAGCTTGCAGGGGGCAAAGGAAAAACTGTTTTTT. This codes for CASSLQGAKEKLFF.

CDR3 sequence (DNA): TGTGCCAGCAGCGTAGGGAATGGCAGAAGATACGAGCAGTACTTC. Protein sequence: CASSVGNGRRYEQYF. J is TRBJ2-7 and V is TRBV9; D is uncertain. V gave up 0 bases and J gave up 4 bases, with 14 bases separating them. This CDR3 is 15 amino acids long. Looked up from germline, CDR1 is SGDLS and CDR2 is YYNGEE.

V gene TRBV4-2 combines with J gene TRBJ1-6; tentatively, D is TRBD1 (5 bases). The V and J ends lost 4 bases and 11 bases respectively, with 12 bases between them. Germline CDR1 is LGHNA and CDR2 is YNFKEQ. This CDR3 contains 13 residues. The CDR3 sequence: CASSPMGPTPLHF. DNA for the CDR3: TGTGCCAGCAGCCCTATGGGGCCGACACCCCTCCACTTT.

This rearrangement joins TRBV7-6 to TRBJ1-3; D remains unclear. This CDR3 has 16 residues. From germline, CDR1 is SGHVS and CDR2 FNYEAQ. Trimming pared 1 base from V and 0 bases from J, leaving 10 bases between. CDR3 amino acids: CASSLVEGHSGNTIYF. The CDR3, as DNA: TGTGCCAGCAGCTTAGTGGAGGGCCACTCTGGAAACACCATATATTTT.

The chain recombines TRBV11-2 with TRBJ1-1; possibly TRBD1 for D (5 bases). V shed 7 bases and J shed 6 bases, with 18 bases lying between them. This CDR3 contains 14 residues. Germline V gene data show CDR1 as SGHAT and CDR2 as FQNNGV. The CDR3 loop is CASIPPGPQAEAFF. The CDR3 region has the DNA TGTGCCAGCATCCCTCCGGGACCTCAAGCTGAAGCTTTCTTT. Drawing the rest from reference TRBV11-2 and TRBJ1-1, the complete variable domain is EAGVAQSPRYKIIEKRQSVAFWCNPISGHATLYWYQQILGQGPKLLIQFQNNGVVDDSQLPKDRFSAERLKGVDSTLKIQPAKLEDSAVYLCASIPPGPQAEAFFGQGTRLTVV.

The CDR3 spells CASSLDRVYEQYF. The CDR3 coding sequence is TGCGCCAGCAGCTTGGACAGGGTCTACGAGCAGTACTTC. The chain employs TRBV5-1 and TRBJ2-7; maybe TRBD1 (6 bases). Trimming cost V 0 bases and J 3 bases, with 7 bases left between them. The CDR3 consists of 13 residues. Looked up from germline, CDR1 is SGHRS and CDR2 is YFSETQ.

This clone showed up just once. The V gene is TRBV5-1, the J gene TRBJ1-1, with TRBD1 identical over 8 bases. The CDR3 is 15 amino acids. Germline-derived CDR1 and CDR2 are SGHRS and YFSETQ. V was clipped by 4 bases and J by 8 bases; unmatched bases: 13. CDR3 region: CASSEGTGGAAEAFF. DNA of the CDR3: TGCGCCAGCAGCGAAGGGACAGGAGGGGCCGCGGAAGCTTTCTTT.

This clone was recorded a few times. V usage is TRBV25-1 and J usage is TRBJ1-6; 10 bases are shared with TRBD1. This CDR3 spans 14 amino acids. The germline gives CDR1 MGHDK, CDR2 SYGVNS. The J segment lost 10 bases and the V segment lost 6 bases, leaving 6 bases of the junction unmatched. In nucleotides, the CDR3 is TGTGCCAGCAGAACCGGGACAGGGGTCTCACCCCTCCACTTT. Its protein product is CASRTGTGVSPLHF.

The chain uses TRBV4-3 and TRBJ1-2; no clear D. CDR1 and CDR2 (germline): LGHNA, YSLEER. The CDR3 is 12 amino acids. V was trimmed by 2 bases and J by 8 bases, leaving 9 bases between them. This chain's CDR3 is CASSQTYGGYTF. The DNA for the CDR3 is TGCGCCAGCAGCCAAACGTACGGGGGCTACACCTTC.

The chain recombines TRBV5-1 with TRBJ1-2; 7 bases are shared with TRBD1. The CDR3 spans 13 residues. The trim removed 1 base at V and 3 bases at J, leaving 0 bases unmatched. Germline V gene data show CDR1 as SGHRS and CDR2 as YFSETQ. The chain's CDR3 is CASSLQGDYGYTF. The CDR3 nucleotides read TGCGCCAGCAGCTTGCAGGGGGACTATGGCTACACCTTC.

The chain couples TRBV10-3 to TRBJ2-7; 7 bases match TRBD2. Germline V gene sequence: CDR1 ENHRY, CDR2 SYGVKD. The CDR3 is 12 residues long. V lost 4 bases to trimming and J lost 10 bases; unmatched junction nucleotides: 7. The DNA of the CDR3 is TGTGCCATCAGTGTTCGGGGGGAAGAACAGTACTTC. It specifies CAISVRGEEQYF.

The CDR3 nucleotides read TGTGCCAGCAGCCCTACAGGGGGCGGAGGTTTTGGAACTAATGAAAAACTGTTTTTT. It specifies CASSPTGGGGFGTNEKLFF. This chain uses TRBV7-9 with TRBJ1-4; TRBD1 matches 9 bases. The V gene's germline CDR1 is SEHNR and CDR2 FQNEAQ (reference sequence). With V trimmed by 5 bases and J by 1 base, 14 bases remained unmatched. There are 19 residues in the CDR3.

This rearrangement joins TRBV11-3 to TRBJ2-3; TRBD2 matches 7 bases. The CDR3 loop spans 16 amino acids. J lost 0 bases, V lost 4 bases, and 7 bases had no gene match. Germline V gene lookup returns CDR1 SGHNT and CDR2 YENEEA. CDR3 coding DNA: TGTGCCAGCAGCTCCCCGGGAGGCACTAGCACAGATACGCAGTATTTT. This encodes CASSSPGGTSTDTQYF.

The J gene is TRBJ2-5, the V gene TRBV4-2; TRBD2 matches at 11 bases. Germline V lookup: CDR1 LGHNA, CDR2 YNFKEQ. Losses at the gene ends were 3 bases for V and 5 bases for J; bases not matched to a gene: 14. The CDR3 consists of 18 residues. The CDR3 coding sequence is TGTGCCAGCAGCCAGGGGGGGACTAGCGGCGGGGGTTGGGAGACCCAGTACTTC. This sequence encodes CASSQGGTSGGGWETQYF.